This TCR beta chain appears in the sequencing data of a study of CD8+ T cells in alopecia areata. A FACSAria was used to sort CD4+ and CD8+ T cells. These cells came from PBMCs. General study results and limits: More clonal than normal scalp was lesional scalp, particularly alopecia totalis/universalis. Patients shared TCRs less clearly than mice did, possibly owing to HLA. The study also sequences resident alphabeta T cells of normal skin in scalp samples.

Deletions cut 3 bases from V and 8 bases from J, with 9 bases between. From germline, CDR1 is SGDLS and CDR2 YYNGEE. The CDR3 covers 12 residues. cDNA reverse transcribed from extracted RNA served as the sequencing template. Method: immunoSEQ multiplex PCR; TCRdb's copy keeps in-frame clones and lacks some. Here the sample spans 110,000 to 150,000 clones, less than 75% being singletons. Points on this clone: Its antigen is still unknown.

The receptor was isolated from a human donor in good health. The rearrangement links TRBV9 to TRBJ2-1; no firm D call. Input material: CD8+ T cells sorted from blood. In DNA form, the CDR3 reads TGTGCCAGCAGCGCCAGGTCCGATGAGCAGTTCTTC. Translated, it gives CASSARSDEQFF.